The 9 T cell receptor beta chains below were found in one sample sequenced in a study of blood T cell repertoires in COVID-19. Only in-frame clones appear in the TCRdb table, and some are missing; sequencing was by immunoSEQ multiplex PCR. The table lists fewer than 110,000 clones, approximately 92% of them singletons. Sequencing was carried out using peripheral blood. The origin of the receptors is a middle-aged man with active COVID-19.

The rearrangement links TRBV27 to TRBJ2-3; 9 bases are a match to TRBD2. This CDR3 contains 15 residues. Losses at the gene ends were 3 bases for V and 1 base for J; bases not matched to a gene: 2. From germline, CDR1 is MNHEY and CDR2 SMNVEV (reference sequence). The CDR3 DNA is TGTGCCAGCAGTTTTTGGACTAGCGGCACAGATACGCAGTATTTT. It specifies CASSFWTSGTDTQYF.

The chain recombines TRBV4-1 with TRBJ2-1; D remains unclear. Germline CDR1 and CDR2: MGHRA and YSYEKL. Trimming took 1 base from V and 6 from J, leaving 10 bases between them. The CDR3 runs to 14 residues. As DNA, the CDR3 is TGCGCCAGCAGCCAAGGGGCCTTACGCAATGAGCAGTTCTTC. Its protein product is CASSQGALRNEQFF.

This clone was recorded only once. V and J are TRBV7-9 and TRBJ2-1; 9 nucleotides agree with TRBD2. V shed 8 bases, J shed 8 bases, and the junction held 7 bases outside the gene matches. The CDR3 totals 13 residues. The V gene's germline CDR1 is SEHNR and CDR2 FQNEAQ (reference sequence). The DNA for the CDR3 is TGTGCCAGCGGGAGGAGCGGGAGGTATGAGCAGTTCTTC. Amino acids: CASGRSGRYEQFF.

The chain is built from TRBV7-3 and TRBJ2-3, with a weak D call TRBD2 (5 bases). V lost 0 bases and J lost 7, with 8 bases in between. The CDR3 sequence is 13 residues long. From germline, CDR1 is SGHTA and CDR2 FQGTGA. CDR3 sequence reads: CASSLTSANTQYF. The CDR3 DNA sequence: TGTGCCAGCAGCTTAACTAGCGCTAATACGCAGTATTTT.

This clone was counted a single time. J is TRBJ2-7 and V is TRBV9, with 9 bases aligning to TRBD1. J lost 4 bases, V lost 3 bases, and 8 bases had no gene match. CDR1 and CDR2 from the germline V gene are SGDLS and YYNGEE. The CDR3 is made up of 15 amino acids. The CDR3 coding sequence is TGTGCCAGCAGCGCGGGGACAGGGACGGTATACGAGCAGTACTTC. Translated, it gives CASSAGTGTVYEQYF.

The chain recombines TRBV5-8 with TRBJ1-1; D gene ambiguous. The CDR3 loop spans 13 amino acids. The germline V gene has CDR1 SGHTS and CDR2 YDEGEE. V lost 4 bases and J 8 bases, leaving 15 bases between the germline ends. CDR3 residues: CASSRQIVKEAFF. In DNA form, the CDR3 reads TGTGCCAGCAGCCGTCAAATAGTTAAGGAAGCTTTCTTT.

The chain combines TRBV19 with TRBJ1-6, with 7 bases that match TRBD1. The CDR3 sequence is 13 residues long. Germline V CDR1 and CDR2: LNHDA, SQIVND (reference sequence). Trimming cost V 8 bases and J 6 bases; bases outside gene matches: 4. The CDR3 DNA reads as TGTGCCAGTCGGGACAGACTTAATTCACCCCTCCACTTT. Protein: CASRDRLNSPLHF.

This clone was seen once. The CDR3 DNA is TGTGCCAGCAGAAGGACTACACGTAATGAAAAACTGTTTTTT. Its protein is CASRRTTRNEKLFF. This chain joins TRBV6-5 and TRBJ1-4; D is ambiguous. Per the germline V gene, CDR1 is MNHEY and CDR2 is SVGAGI. The CDR3 is made up of 14 amino acids. With 6 bases removed from V and 4 bases from J, the gap between germline ends came to 12 bases.

The chain recombines TRBV28 with TRBJ1-2; D is perhaps TRBD1 (6 bases). Germline V gives CDR1 MDHEN, CDR2 SYDVKM. The CDR3 extends over 12 amino acids. V dropped 2 bases and J dropped 8 bases, with 9 bases sitting between them. This chain's CDR3 is CASSLGRGGYTF. The CDR3 DNA reads as TGTGCCAGCAGTTTAGGCAGGGGCGGCTACACCTTC.